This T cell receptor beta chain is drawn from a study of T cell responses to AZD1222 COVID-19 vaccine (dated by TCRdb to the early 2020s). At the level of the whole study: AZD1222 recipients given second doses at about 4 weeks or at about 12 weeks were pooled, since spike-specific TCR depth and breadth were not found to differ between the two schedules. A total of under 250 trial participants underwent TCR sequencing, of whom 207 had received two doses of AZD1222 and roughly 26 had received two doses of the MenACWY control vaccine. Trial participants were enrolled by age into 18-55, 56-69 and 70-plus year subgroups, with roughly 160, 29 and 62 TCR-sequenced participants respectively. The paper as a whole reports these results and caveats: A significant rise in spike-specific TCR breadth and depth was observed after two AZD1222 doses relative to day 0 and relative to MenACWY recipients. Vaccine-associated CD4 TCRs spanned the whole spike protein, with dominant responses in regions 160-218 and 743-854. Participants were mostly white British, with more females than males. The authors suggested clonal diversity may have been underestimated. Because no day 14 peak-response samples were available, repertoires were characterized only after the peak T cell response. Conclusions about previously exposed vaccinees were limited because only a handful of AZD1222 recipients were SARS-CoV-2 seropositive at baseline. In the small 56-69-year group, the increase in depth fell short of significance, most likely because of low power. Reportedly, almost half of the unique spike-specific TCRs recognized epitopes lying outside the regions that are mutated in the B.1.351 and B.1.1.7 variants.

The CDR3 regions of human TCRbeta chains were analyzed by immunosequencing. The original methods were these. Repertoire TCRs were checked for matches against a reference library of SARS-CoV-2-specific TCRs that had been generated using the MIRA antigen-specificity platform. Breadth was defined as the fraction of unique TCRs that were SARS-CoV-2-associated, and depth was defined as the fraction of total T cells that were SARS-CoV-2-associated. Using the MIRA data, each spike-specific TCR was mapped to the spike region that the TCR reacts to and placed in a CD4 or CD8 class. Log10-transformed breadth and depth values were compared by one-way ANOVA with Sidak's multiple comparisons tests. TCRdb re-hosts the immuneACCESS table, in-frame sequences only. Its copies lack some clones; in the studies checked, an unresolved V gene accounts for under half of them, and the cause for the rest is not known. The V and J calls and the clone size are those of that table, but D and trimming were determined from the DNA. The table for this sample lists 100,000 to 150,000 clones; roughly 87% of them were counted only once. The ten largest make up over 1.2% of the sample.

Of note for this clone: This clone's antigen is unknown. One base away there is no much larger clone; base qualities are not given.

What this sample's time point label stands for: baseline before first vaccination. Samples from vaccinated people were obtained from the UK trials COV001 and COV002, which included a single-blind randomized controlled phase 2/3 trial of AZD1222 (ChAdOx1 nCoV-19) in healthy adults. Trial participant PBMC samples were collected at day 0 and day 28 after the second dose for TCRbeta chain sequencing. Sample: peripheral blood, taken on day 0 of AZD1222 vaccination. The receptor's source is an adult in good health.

Here is the DNA: TGTGCCAGCAGCGGGCCGGAGGGGGGAGGGAACACTGAAGCTTTCTTT. It is translated as CASSGPEGGGNTEAFF. This sequence uses TRBV9 and TRBJ1-1, with a weak D call of TRBD1 (6 bases match). The CDR3 runs 16 amino acids, cysteine and phenylalanine included. The DNA shown is the 48-base CDR3, in frame from base 1. As encoded in the germline V gene, CDR1 is SGDLS while CDR2 is YYNGEE. The junction shows trimming of 3 bases on V and 1 base on J, plus 16 bases between the germline ends.